Listed below are T cell receptor beta chains from one sample, sequenced in a study of shared clonotypes between healthy human individuals. Repertoires were generated with immunoSEQ multiplex PCR, while TCRdb's copy carries only in-frame clones and drops some. The sample yields roughly 500,000 clones, about 96% seen once. The sequenced material came from naive CD4+ T cells sorted from blood. The receptors come from a woman aged 30 to 39 in good health. Both conserved end residues are part of each CDR3. The D gene is left open where the match is weak.

D,J,V,CDR3
NA,TRBJ1-1,TRBV28,CASTLGSPTEAFF
TRBD1,TRBJ1-2,TRBV29-1,CSATGARVEGYTF
TRBD1,TRBJ2-7,TRBV6-6,CASSYTRQGRNEQYF
NA,TRBJ2-3,TRBV4-1,CASSLVVGVVSTDTQYF
TRBD2,TRBJ2-1,TRBV11-3,CASSSRLARENEQFF
NA,TRBJ2-7,TRBV2,CASSAGINYEQYF
NA,TRBJ1-3,TRBV21-1,CASSRRGGTLSGNTIYF
NA,TRBJ1-1,TRBV2,CASRGTAGDPEAFF
TRBD2,TRBJ2-1,TRBV5-6,CASSWTSGKSDEQFF
TRBD1,TRBJ1-2,TRBV5-1,CASSLAATGNYGYTF